This paragraph reports one T cell receptor (beta chain). This may arise from a read error, as a much more abundant clone is one base away. No conserved phenylalanine or tryptophan is present at the end of the CDR3, so a read error is the likely explanation. Under the authors' procedure: Between about 23,224 and 700,000 TCRs appeared in each sample, and the median stood at around 92,000. Each CDR3 protein is one row after TCRdb ran MiXCR on the RACE reads. TCRdb's processing, not the authors' own work, is the source of the V and J calls. The sample holds 70,000 to 80,000 distinct CDR3 sequences, approximately 32% seen once. Trimming took off 2 bases at V and 5 bases at J, with 4 bases between the two ends. The CDR3 is 11 amino acids. Germline V gives CDR1 ENHRY, CDR2 SYGVKD. This record belongs to a study of human T cells and chemical hapten exposure. As for the study in general: Predominantly women, the patients had alopecia areata, totalis or universalis.

The sample's time point: patch test 1, 2 weeks after DPC sensitization. Treatment described: therapeutic diphenylcyclopropenone sensitization with weekly scalp DPC. The chain uses TRBV10-3 and TRBJ2-7, with D unresolved. The receptor was isolated from a man aged 35 to 55 with alopecia areata. Some clones in this sample may be carry-over from other donors' samples. Sequenced material: whole blood, taken in connection with sensitization to the hapten diphenylcyclopropenone (DPC). The CDR3 sequence is CAISEMNEQYL. In DNA form, the CDR3 reads TGTGCCATCAGTGAGATGAACGAGCAGTACTTA.